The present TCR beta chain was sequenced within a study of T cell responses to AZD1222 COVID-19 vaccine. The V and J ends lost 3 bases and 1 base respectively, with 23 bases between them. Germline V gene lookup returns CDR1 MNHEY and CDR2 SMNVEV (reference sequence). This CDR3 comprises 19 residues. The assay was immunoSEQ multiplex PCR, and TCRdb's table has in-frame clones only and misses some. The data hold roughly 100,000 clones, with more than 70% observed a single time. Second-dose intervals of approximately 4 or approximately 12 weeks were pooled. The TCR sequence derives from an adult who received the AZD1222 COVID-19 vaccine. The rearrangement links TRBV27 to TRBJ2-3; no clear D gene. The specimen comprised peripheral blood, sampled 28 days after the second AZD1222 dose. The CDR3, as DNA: TGTGCCAGCAGTTTCACCCCTCTTCTCGGACGCGGAGGCACAGATACGCAGTATTTT. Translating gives CASSFTPLLGRGGTDTQYF.